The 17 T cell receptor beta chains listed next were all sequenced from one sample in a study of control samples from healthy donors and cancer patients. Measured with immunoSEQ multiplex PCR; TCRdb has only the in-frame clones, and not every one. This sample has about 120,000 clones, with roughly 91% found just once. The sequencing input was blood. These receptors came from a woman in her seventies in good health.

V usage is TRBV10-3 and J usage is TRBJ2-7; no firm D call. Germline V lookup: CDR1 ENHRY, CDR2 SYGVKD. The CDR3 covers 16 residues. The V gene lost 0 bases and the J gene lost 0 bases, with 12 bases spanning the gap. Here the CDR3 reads CAISESKGLSSYEQYF. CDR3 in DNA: TGTGCCATCAGTGAGTCGAAAGGTCTCAGCTCCTACGAGCAGTACTTC.

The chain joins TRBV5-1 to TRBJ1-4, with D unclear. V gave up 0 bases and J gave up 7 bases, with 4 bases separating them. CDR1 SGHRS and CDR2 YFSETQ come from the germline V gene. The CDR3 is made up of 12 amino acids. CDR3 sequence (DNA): TGCGCCAGCAGCTTGGTTGGTGAAAAACTGTTTTTT. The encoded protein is CASSLVGEKLFF.

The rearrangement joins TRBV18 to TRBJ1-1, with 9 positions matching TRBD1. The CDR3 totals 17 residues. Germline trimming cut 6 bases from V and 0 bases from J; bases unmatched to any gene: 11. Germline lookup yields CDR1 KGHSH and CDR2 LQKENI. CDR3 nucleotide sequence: TGTGCCAGCTCTGCCACAGGGGGCGAGATTTTGAACACTGAAGCTTTCTTT. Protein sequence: CASSATGGEILNTEAFF. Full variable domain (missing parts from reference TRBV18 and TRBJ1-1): NAGVMQNPRHLVRRRGQEARLRCSPMKGHSHVYWYRQLPEEGLKFMVYLQKENIIDESGMPKERFSAEFPKEGPSILRIQQVVRGDSAAYFCASSATGGEILNTEAFFGQGTRLTVV.

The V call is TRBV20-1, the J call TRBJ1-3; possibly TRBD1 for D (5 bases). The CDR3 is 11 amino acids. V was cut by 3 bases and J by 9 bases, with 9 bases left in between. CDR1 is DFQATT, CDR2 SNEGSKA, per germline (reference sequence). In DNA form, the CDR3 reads TGCAGTGCTAGGGGGCGTACCACCATATATTTT. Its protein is CSARGRTTIYF.

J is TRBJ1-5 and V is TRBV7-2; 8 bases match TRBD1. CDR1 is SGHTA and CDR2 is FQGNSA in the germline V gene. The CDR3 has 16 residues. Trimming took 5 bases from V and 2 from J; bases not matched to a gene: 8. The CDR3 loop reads CASSPDRARGNQPQHF. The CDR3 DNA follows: TGTGCCAGCAGCCCGGACAGGGCTCGGGGCAATCAGCCCCAGCATTTT.

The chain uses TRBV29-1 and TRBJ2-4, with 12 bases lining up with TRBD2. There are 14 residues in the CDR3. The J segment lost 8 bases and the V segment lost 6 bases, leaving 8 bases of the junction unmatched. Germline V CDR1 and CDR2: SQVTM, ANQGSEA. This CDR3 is CSVGTSGLLHIQYF. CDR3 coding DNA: TGCAGCGTCGGGACTAGCGGGCTTCTGCACATTCAGTACTTC.

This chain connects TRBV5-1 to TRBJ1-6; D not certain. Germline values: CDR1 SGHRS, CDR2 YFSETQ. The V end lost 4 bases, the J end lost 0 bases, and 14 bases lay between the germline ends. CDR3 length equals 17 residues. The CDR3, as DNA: TGCGCCAGCAGCCCGTCACTTTGGAGCTCCTATAATTCACCCCTCCACTTT. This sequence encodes CASSPSLWSSYNSPLHF.

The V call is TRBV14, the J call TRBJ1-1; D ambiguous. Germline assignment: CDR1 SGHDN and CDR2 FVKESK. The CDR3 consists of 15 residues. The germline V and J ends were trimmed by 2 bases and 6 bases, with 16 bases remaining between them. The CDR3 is CASSQIGRANAEAFF. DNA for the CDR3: TGTGCCAGCAGCCAAATTGGGAGAGCAAACGCTGAAGCTTTCTTT.

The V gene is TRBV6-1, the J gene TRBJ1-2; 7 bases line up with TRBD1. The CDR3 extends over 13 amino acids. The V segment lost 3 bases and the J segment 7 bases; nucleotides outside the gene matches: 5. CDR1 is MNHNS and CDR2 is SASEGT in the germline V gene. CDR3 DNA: TGTGCCAGCAGTGAGCAGGGGGTAGGTGGCTACACCTTC. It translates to CASSEQGVGGYTF.

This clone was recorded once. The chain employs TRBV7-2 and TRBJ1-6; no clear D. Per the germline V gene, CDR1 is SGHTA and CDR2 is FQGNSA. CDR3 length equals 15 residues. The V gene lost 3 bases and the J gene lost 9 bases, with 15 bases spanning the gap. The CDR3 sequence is CASSFSYLQTSPLHF. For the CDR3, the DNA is TGTGCCAGCAGCTTTTCCTACCTTCAAACTTCACCCCTCCACTTT.

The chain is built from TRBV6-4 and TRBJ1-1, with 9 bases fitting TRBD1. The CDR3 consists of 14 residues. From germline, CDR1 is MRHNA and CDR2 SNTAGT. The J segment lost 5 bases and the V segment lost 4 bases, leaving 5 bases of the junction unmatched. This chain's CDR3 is CASSVGQGSTEAFF. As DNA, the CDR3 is TGTGCCAGCAGTGTGGGACAGGGAAGTACTGAAGCTTTCTTT.

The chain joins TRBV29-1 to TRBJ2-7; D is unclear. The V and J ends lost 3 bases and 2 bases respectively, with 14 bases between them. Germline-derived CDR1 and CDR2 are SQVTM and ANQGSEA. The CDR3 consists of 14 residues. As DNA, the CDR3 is TGCAGCGTTGATAAACATCAGTTAGCCTACGAGCAGTACTTC. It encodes CSVDKHQLAYEQYF.

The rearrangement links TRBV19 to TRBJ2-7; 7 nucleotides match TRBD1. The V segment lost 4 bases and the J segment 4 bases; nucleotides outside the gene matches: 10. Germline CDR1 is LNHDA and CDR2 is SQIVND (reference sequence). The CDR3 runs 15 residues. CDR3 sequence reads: CASSRRDSYAYEQYF. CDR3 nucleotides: TGTGCCAGTAGTAGACGGGACAGCTATGCGTACGAGCAGTACTTC.

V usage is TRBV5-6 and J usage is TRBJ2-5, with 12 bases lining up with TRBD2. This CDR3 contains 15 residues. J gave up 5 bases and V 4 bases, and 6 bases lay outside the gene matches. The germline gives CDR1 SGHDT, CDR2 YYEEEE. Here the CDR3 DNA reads TGTGCCAGCAGCCCAGGACTAGCGGGGATGGAGACCCAGTACTTC. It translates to CASSPGLAGMETQYF.

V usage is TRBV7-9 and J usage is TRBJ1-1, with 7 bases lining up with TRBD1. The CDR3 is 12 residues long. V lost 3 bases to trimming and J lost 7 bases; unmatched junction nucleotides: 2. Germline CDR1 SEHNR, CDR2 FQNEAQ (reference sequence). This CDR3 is CASSLDRLEAFF. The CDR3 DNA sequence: TGTGCCAGCAGCTTGGACAGGCTTGAAGCTTTCTTT. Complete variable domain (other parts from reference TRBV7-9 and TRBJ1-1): DTGVSQNPRHKITKRGQNVTFRCDPISEHNRLYWYRQTLGQGPEFLTYFQNEAQLEKSRLLSDRFSAERPKGSFSTLEIQRTEQGDSAMYLCASSLDRLEAFFGQGTRLTVV.

The CDR3 DNA follows: TGTGCCAGCAGCTTGGACAGGGTTACTAATGAAAAACTGTTTTTT. Translating it yields CASSLDRVTNEKLFF. The chain has TRBV6-5 and TRBJ1-4; TRBD1 agrees at 8 bases. Germline CDR1 MNHEY, CDR2 SVGAGI. The length of the CDR3 is 15 residues. Trimming at V came to 6 bases and at J to 2 bases, leaving 5 bases not matched to a gene.

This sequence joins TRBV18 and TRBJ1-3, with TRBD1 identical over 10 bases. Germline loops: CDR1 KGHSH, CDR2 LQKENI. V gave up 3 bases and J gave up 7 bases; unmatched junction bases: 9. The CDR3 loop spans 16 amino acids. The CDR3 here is CASSPTGTGDRNTIYF. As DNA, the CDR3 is TGTGCCAGCTCACCCACCGGGACAGGGGATCGCAACACCATATATTTT. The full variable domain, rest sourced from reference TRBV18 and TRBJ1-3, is NAGVMQNPRHLVRRRGQEARLRCSPMKGHSHVYWYRQLPEEGLKFMVYLQKENIIDESGMPKERFSAEFPKEGPSILRIQQVVRGDSAAYFCASSPTGTGDRNTIYFGEGSWLTVV.